This entry lists 12 T cell receptor beta chains sequenced from one sample in a study of blood T cell repertoires in COVID-19. The table came from immunoSEQ multiplex PCR; TCRdb's copy has only in-frame clones and leaves some out. The sample has 200,000 to 250,000 clones; around nine tenths are singletons. The source material was peripheral blood. Receptors originate from a woman in her sixties or seventies with acute or convalescent COVID-19.

This chain links TRBV30 with TRBJ1-3, with a possible D match to TRBD1 (5 bases). Trimming took 2 bases from V and 0 from J, leaving 17 bases between them. Germline CDR1 reads GTSNPN; CDR2 reads SVGIG (reference sequence). The CDR3 is 17 residues long. CDR3 region: CAWSKVPGLSSGNTIYF. DNA of the CDR3: TGTGCCTGGAGTAAAGTCCCGGGACTCTCCTCTGGAAACACCATATATTTT.

The chain couples TRBV19 to TRBJ1-4; 11 bases align to TRBD1. CDR1 LNHDA and CDR2 SQIVND come from the germline V gene (reference sequence). Trimming removed 10 bases from V and 7 bases from J; junction bases left unmatched: 5. This CDR3 is 13 amino acids long. The CDR3 here is CAILDRGLEKLFF. Here the CDR3 DNA reads TGTGCCATTCTGGACAGGGGGCTTGAAAAACTGTTTTTT. The entire variable domain, with the rest obtained from reference TRBV19 and TRBJ1-4, is as follows: DGGITQSPKYLFRKEGQNVTLSCEQNLNHDAMYWYRQDPGQGLRLIYYSQIVNDFQKGDIAEGYSVSREKKESFPLTVTSAQKNPTAFYLCAILDRGLEKLFFGSGTQLSVL.

The CDR3 bases are TGTGCCAGCAGCCATGCGGGGGGGCGGGCCAATGAGCAGTTCTTC. It specifies CASSHAGGRANEQFF. The chain uses TRBV4-2 and TRBJ2-1; 9 bases are a match to TRBD2. CDR1 and CDR2 from the germline V gene are LGHNA and YNFKEQ. V lost 3 bases, J lost 6 bases, and 6 bases stayed unmatched. The CDR3 runs to 15 residues.

The chain uses TRBV7-2 and TRBJ1-2; D remains ambiguous. The V gene's germline CDR1 is SGHTA and CDR2 FQGNSA. The ends were cut back, 1 base at V and 4 bases at J, with 7 bases in the middle. This CDR3 is built from 13 residues. Here the CDR3 reads CASSLGSTYGYTF. The CDR3 region has the DNA TGTGCCAGCAGCTTAGGGAGTACCTATGGCTACACCTTC.

The rearrangement uses TRBV6-6 and TRBJ2-7; D ambiguous. The V end was cut by 4 bases, the J end by 0 bases, with 13 bases between. Germline V gene lookup returns CDR1 MNHNY and CDR2 SVGAGI (reference sequence). This CDR3 has 15 residues. The CDR3 nucleotides read TGTGCCAGCAGTTCCCCCCGGGTCTACTCCTACGAGCAGTACTTC. Its protein product is CASSSPRVYSYEQYF.

The chain uses TRBV7-2 and TRBJ1-3; 9 bases agree with TRBD1. Germline V lookup: CDR1 SGHTA, CDR2 FQGNSA. CDR3 length equals 16 residues. The V segment lost 5 bases and the J segment 0 bases; nucleotides outside the gene matches: 5. The CDR3 DNA reads as TGTGCCAGCAGCACCCGGGACAGGGCCTCTGGAAACACCATATATTTT. Its protein product is CASSTRDRASGNTIYF.

The chain carries TRBV11-3 and TRBJ2-3; 7 bases are shared with TRBD2. This CDR3 contains 14 residues. Germline V gene lookup returns CDR1 SGHNT and CDR2 YENEEA. V lost 8 bases to trimming and J lost 2 bases; unmatched junction nucleotides: 7. The CDR3 coding sequence is TGTGCCAGCGGAAGCGGGGAGCCCACAGATACGCAGTATTTT. Translation gives CASGSGEPTDTQYF.

The rearrangement links TRBV2 to TRBJ1-2; maybe TRBD1 (5 bases). The V end lost 11 bases, the J end lost 4 bases, and 11 bases lay between the germline ends. Germline loops: CDR1 SNHLY, CDR2 FYNNEI. The CDR3 runs to 11 residues. The CDR3 DNA sequence: TGTGCCTCGACAGAAGGCTATGGCTACACCTTC. It translates to CASTEGYGYTF.

In DNA form, the CDR3 reads TGTGCCAGCTCACCTCGGACAGGGGGGATGTTCAATGAGCAGTTCTTC. It encodes CASSPRTGGMFNEQFF. The chain combines TRBV18 with TRBJ2-1; TRBD1 matches at 10 bases. Germline V gives CDR1 KGHSH, CDR2 LQKENI. V gave up 3 bases and J gave up 6 bases; unmatched junction bases: 8. The CDR3 sequence is 16 residues long.

The chain joins TRBV18 to TRBJ1-5, with D maybe TRBD1 (6 bases). Germline values: CDR1 KGHSH, CDR2 LQKENI. The CDR3 consists of 16 residues. Trimming left V 0 bases short and J 2 bases short, with 11 bases between. CDR3 in amino acids: CASSPPGGRGNQPQHF. CDR3 nucleotide sequence: TGTGCCAGCTCACCACCAGGGGGTAGGGGCAATCAGCCCCAGCATTTT.

The CDR3 region has the DNA TGCGCCAGCAGCCCCGGTACTAGCGGGGGGACAGATACGCAGTATTTT. Protein product: CASSPGTSGGTDTQYF. V gene TRBV5-1 combines with J gene TRBJ2-3; 12 bases line up with TRBD2. The length of the CDR3 is 16 residues. Germline V lookup: CDR1 SGHRS, CDR2 YFSETQ. V dropped 4 bases and J dropped 3; count of bases not matched to a gene: 6.

The chain recombines TRBV7-2 with TRBJ1-5; no clear D gene. CDR3 length: 14 residues. Germline assignment: CDR1 SGHTA and CDR2 FQGNSA. Trimming shortened V by 1 base and J by 1 base, and 5 bases separated the two germline ends. CDR3 sequence: CASSLDGSNQPQHF. CDR3 sequence (DNA): TGTGCCAGCAGCTTAGACGGGAGCAATCAGCCCCAGCATTTT.